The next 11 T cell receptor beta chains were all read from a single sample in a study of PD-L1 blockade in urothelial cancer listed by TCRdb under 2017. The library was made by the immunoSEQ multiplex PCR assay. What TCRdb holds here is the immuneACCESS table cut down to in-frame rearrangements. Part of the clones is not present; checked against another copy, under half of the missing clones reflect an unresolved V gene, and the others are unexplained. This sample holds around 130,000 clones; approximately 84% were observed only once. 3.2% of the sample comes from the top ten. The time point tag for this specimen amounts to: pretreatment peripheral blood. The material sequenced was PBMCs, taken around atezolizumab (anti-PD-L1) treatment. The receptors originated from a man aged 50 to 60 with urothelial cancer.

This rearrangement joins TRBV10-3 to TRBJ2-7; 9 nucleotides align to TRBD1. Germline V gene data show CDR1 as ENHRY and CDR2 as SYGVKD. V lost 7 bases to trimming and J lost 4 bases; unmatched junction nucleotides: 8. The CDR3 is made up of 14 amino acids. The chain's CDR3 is CAIKQGQGDYEQYF. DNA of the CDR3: TGTGCCATCAAGCAGGGACAGGGAGATTACGAGCAGTACTTC.

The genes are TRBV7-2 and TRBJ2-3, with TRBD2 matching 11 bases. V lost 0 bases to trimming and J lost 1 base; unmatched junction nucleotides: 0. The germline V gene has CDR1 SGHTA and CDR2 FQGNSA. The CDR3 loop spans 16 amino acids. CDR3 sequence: CASSLASGGGTDTQYF. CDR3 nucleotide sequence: TGTGCCAGCAGCTTAGCTAGCGGGGGGGGCACAGATACGCAGTATTTT.

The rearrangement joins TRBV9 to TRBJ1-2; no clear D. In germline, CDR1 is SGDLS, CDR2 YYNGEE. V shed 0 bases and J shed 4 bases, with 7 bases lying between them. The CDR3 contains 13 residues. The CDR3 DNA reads TGTGCCAGCAGCGTAGGAGGCAGCTATGGCTACACCTTC. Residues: CASSVGGSYGYTF.

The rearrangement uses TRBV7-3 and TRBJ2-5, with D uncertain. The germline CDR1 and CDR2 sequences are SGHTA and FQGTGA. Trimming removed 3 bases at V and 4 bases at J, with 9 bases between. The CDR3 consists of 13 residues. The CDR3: CASSFLPLETQYF. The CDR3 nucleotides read TGTGCCAGCAGCTTCCTCCCTCTAGAGACCCAGTACTTC.

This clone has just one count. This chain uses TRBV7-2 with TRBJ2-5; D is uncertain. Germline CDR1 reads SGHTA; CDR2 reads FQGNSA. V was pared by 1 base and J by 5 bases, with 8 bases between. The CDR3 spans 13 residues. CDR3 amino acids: CASSLDSLETQYF. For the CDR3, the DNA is TGTGCCAGCAGCTTAGACAGCTTGGAGACCCAGTACTTC.

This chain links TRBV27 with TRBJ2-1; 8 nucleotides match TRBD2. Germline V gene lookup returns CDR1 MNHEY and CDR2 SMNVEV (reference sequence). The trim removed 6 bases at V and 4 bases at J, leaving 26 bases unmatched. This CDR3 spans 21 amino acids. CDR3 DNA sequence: TGTGCCAGCAGGCGGGGTGTTCCGACCCCCACACGGGAGGGCCAGTACAATGAGCAGTTCTTC. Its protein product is CASRRGVPTPTREGQYNEQFF.

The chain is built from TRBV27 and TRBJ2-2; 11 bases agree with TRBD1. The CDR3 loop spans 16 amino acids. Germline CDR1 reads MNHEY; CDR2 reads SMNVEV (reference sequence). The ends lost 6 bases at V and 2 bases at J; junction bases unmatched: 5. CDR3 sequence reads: CASRHGTGGNTGELFF. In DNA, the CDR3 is TGTGCCAGCAGGCACGGGACAGGGGGAAACACCGGGGAGCTGTTTTTT.

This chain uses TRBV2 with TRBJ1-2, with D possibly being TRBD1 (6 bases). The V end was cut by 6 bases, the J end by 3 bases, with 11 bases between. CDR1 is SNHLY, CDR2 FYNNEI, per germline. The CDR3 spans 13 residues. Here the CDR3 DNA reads TGTGCCAGCAGCGTACAGGGAGACTATGGCTACACCTTC. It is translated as CASSVQGDYGYTF.

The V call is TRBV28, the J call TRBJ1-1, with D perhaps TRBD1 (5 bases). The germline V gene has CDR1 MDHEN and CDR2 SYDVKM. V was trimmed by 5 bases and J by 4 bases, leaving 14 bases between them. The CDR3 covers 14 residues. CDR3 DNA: TGTGCCAGCAGTGGTACTGTTGGGGCCACTGAAGCTTTCTTT. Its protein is CASSGTVGATEAFF.

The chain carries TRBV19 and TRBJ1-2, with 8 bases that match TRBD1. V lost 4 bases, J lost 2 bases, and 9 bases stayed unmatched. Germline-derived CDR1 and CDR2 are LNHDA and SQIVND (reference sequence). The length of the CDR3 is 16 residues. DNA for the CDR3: TGTGCCAGTAGTACCAGGGGACAGGTGGCAAACTATGGCTACACCTTC. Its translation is CASSTRGQVANYGYTF.

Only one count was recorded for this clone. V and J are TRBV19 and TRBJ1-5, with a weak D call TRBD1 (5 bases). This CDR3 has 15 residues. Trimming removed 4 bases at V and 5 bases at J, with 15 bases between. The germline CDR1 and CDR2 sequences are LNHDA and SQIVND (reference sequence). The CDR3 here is CASSRFTGPYQPQHF. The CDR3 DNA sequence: TGTGCCAGTAGTAGGTTCACAGGTCCCTATCAGCCCCAGCATTTT.